This T cell receptor beta chain was sequenced in a study of vaccination and CD4 T cells after COVID-19. This clonotype rates as medium-sized (0.01 to 0.1%). No antigen is known for it. Time point given: late sampling 161 to 241 days after vaccination in a few convalescent patients. Treatment: roughly 11-day PBMC culture with coronavirus spike peptide pools or control peptides (ViraFEST assay). The assay that was used to sequence DNA from cultured CD4+ T cells was the Oncomine TCR Beta short-read assay. TCRdb called the PCR reads again in MiXCR, with one record for every CDR3 protein. Among 20,000 to 30,000 distinct CDR3 sequences listed, about 42% were seen once. Looked up from germline, CDR1 is SGHVS and CDR2 is FQNEAQ. After removal of 6 bases from V and 6 bases from J, the junction contained 12 bases not matched to a gene. The CDR3 runs 15 residues.

The clonotype was recovered from a human donor who had recovered from COVID-19. Material: CD4+ T cells from blood, cultured in vitro, obtained about 7 months after SARS-CoV-2 vaccination. The V and J genes are TRBV7-8 and TRBJ1-1; 8 bases match TRBD1. The CDR3 spells CASSNPYRGRSEAFF. The CDR3 DNA sequence: TGTGCCAGCAGTAATCCTTACAGGGGGAGGTCTGAAGCTTTCTTT.